Following are 10 T cell receptor beta chains from one sample sequenced in a study of T cell responses to AZD1222 COVID-19 vaccine. Using immunoSEQ multiplex PCR, the repertoire was profiled, and TCRdb retains in-frame clones only, with some absent. The sample consists of 90,000 to 100,000 clones, about four fifths of them appearing once. Sequenced material: peripheral blood, taken 28 days after the second AZD1222 dose. The origin of the receptors is an adult who received the AZD1222 COVID-19 vaccine.

The chain carries TRBV6-2 or TRBV6-3 and TRBJ1-1; D remains ambiguous. Trimming removed 1 base from V and 8 bases from J, with 5 bases in between. The CDR3 is 11 amino acids. Germline CDR1 is MNHEY and CDR2 is SVGEGT. This CDR3 reads CASSYYGEAFF. DNA for the CDR3: TGTGCCAGCAGTTACTACGGCGAAGCTTTCTTT.

The V call is TRBV6-6, the J call TRBJ1-5; no reliable D call. The germline V gene has CDR1 MNHNY and CDR2 SVGAGI (reference sequence). The CDR3 spans 14 residues. The V gene lost 2 bases and the J gene lost 2 bases, with 7 bases spanning the gap. CDR3 region: CASSYAGGNQPQHF. The CDR3 bases are TGTGCCAGCAGTTACGCGGGTGGCAATCAGCCCCAGCATTTT.

V usage is TRBV6-5 and J usage is TRBJ1-2, with TRBD1 matching 7 bases. The CDR3 length is 13 residues. Germline values: CDR1 MNHEY, CDR2 SVGAGI. Trimming cost V 10 bases and J 8 bases; bases outside gene matches: 13. DNA of the CDR3: TGTGCCACCCGAGTGGCACAGGGGAACGGCTACACCTTC. Its protein is CATRVAQGNGYTF.

The V call is TRBV14, the J call TRBJ2-5, with D possibly being TRBD1 (6 bases). Trimming stripped 0 bases from V and 4 bases from J, with 15 bases between. The length of the CDR3 is 16 residues. Germline CDR1 and CDR2: SGHDN and FVKESK. Written as DNA, the CDR3 is TGTGCCAGCAGCCAAGACAGGGGTAATTTCCCAGAGACCCAGTACTTC. It encodes CASSQDRGNFPETQYF.

The V gene is TRBV19, the J gene TRBJ1-1, with 7 bases aligning to TRBD1. Germline V gene data show CDR1 as LNHDA and CDR2 as SQIVND (reference sequence). This CDR3 has 14 amino acids. V was clipped by 5 bases and J by 2 bases; unmatched bases: 5. CDR3 sequence: CASSGGTANTEAFF. CDR3 nucleotides: TGTGCCAGTAGTGGTGGGACAGCTAACACTGAAGCTTTCTTT.

This chain links TRBV11-2 with TRBJ2-5, with 7 positions matching TRBD1. The germline V gene has CDR1 SGHAT and CDR2 FQNNGV. The CDR3 sequence is 16 residues long. V lost 3 bases, J lost 4 bases, and 11 bases stayed unmatched. CDR3 region: CASSFVTGSVGETQYF. CDR3 DNA sequence: TGTGCCAGCAGCTTTGTGACAGGGAGTGTGGGAGAGACCCAGTACTTC.

This clone showed up just once. The chain uses TRBV29-1 and TRBJ2-7; 8 nucleotides agree with TRBD1. V shed 1 base, J shed 0 bases, and the junction held 8 bases outside the gene matches. Germline values: CDR1 SQVTM, CDR2 ANQGSEA. CDR3 length equals 16 residues. The CDR3 nucleotides read TGCAGCGTTGAAGTTCCGCAGGGGGCGGGCTCCTACGAGCAGTACTTC. It yields the protein CSVEVPQGAGSYEQYF.

This chain connects TRBV3-1 (or the pseudogene TRBV3-2) to TRBJ2-6; D ambiguous. The V gene lost 1 base and the J gene lost 0 bases, with 4 bases spanning the gap. Per the germline V gene, CDR1 is LGHDT and CDR2 is YNNKEL (reference sequence). The CDR3 spans 15 residues. CDR3 protein: CASSQVPSGANVLTF. The CDR3 DNA reads as TGTGCCAGCAGCCAAGTCCCCTCTGGGGCCAACGTCCTGACTTTC.

This chain connects TRBV12-2 to TRBJ2-5. TRBV12-2 has pseudogene status. This CDR3 has 17 amino acids. The DNA of the CDR3 is TGTGCAAGTCGCTTAGCGGGGGTCAGGTCTAACCAAGAGACCCAGTACTTC. Amino acid sequence: CASRLAGVRSNQETQYF.

This clone came up a few times. The chain combines TRBV5-4 with TRBJ2-7, with D possibly being TRBD1 (5 bases). The CDR3 has 15 amino acids. The germline CDR1 and CDR2 sequences are SGHNT and YYREEE (reference sequence). The V end was cut by 0 bases, the J end by 0 bases, with 10 bases between. This CDR3 is CASSLGRDSSYEQYF. The CDR3 coding sequence is TGTGCCAGCAGCTTGGGCAGGGATAGCTCCTACGAGCAGTACTTC.